The T cell receptor (beta chain) under discussion was sequenced for a study of cytomegalovirus exposure and HLA in healthy donors. Overall study findings and caveats: Productive status was seen about 87% or about 30% of the time for most TCR beta V segments in an earlier analysis.

Use of 60 Vbeta and 13 Jbeta primers characterized the PCR. The data were produced by immunoSEQ multiplex PCR, yet TCRdb's version contains in-frame clones alone and is incomplete. This table holds under 95,000 clones, 60% to 85% found once. Trimming took 0 bases from V and 1 from J, leaving 12 bases between them. The CDR3 sequence is 16 residues long. Per germline, CDR1 MNHEY and CDR2 SVGAGI. As concerns this clone: What it binds is not known.

Source material: PBMCs. V usage is TRBV6-5 and J usage is TRBJ1-1, with D possibly TRBD1 on 5 matching bases. This clonotype was obtained from a boy younger than 18 in good health and CMV-seronegative. The CDR3 nucleotides are TGTGCCAGCAGTTACTCGGGGCAGTACAAGAACACTGAAGCTTTCTTT. Translation gives CASSYSGQYKNTEAFF.